What follows are 17 T cell receptor beta chains derived from one specimen sequenced in a study of shared T cell receptors in the human thymus. TCRdb's table, derived via immunoSEQ multiplex PCR, lists solely in-frame clones and lacks some. The sample consists of some 760,000 clones, 75% to 90% of them appearing once. In addition, the sample was reused for a study of human thymus T cells.

Sequenced: thymocytes. Receptors originate from a girl under three years old with a congenital heart defect.

This clone has just one count. The rearrangement links TRBV6-1 to TRBJ1-2, with D uncertain. Germline V lookup: CDR1 MNHNS, CDR2 SASEGT. The CDR3 loop spans 18 amino acids. The ends were cut back, 2 bases at V and 7 bases at J, with 26 bases in the middle. This CDR3 is CASSEHQEAAPSHGGYTF. The CDR3 DNA follows: TGTGCCAGCAGTGAACACCAGGAGGCAGCGCCCAGTCACGGTGGCTACACCTTC.

The rearrangement links TRBV6-5 to TRBJ1-1; D ambiguous. The length of the CDR3 is 13 residues. Trimming removed 5 bases at V and 0 bases at J, with 7 bases between. Germline CDR1 MNHEY, CDR2 SVGAGI. The CDR3 loop is CASSRHMNTEAFF. For the CDR3, the DNA is TGTGCCAGCAGTAGACACATGAACACTGAAGCTTTCTTT.

The chain combines TRBV7-9 with TRBJ2-7, with D hard to call. The V end was cut by 2 bases, the J end by 3 bases, with 11 bases between. CDR3 length: 14 residues. CDR1 and CDR2 (germline): SEHNR, FQNEAQ (reference sequence). The CDR3 sequence is CASSLSVFDYEQYF. Here the CDR3 DNA reads TGTGCCAGCAGCTTATCAGTCTTCGACTACGAGCAGTACTTC.

This chain joins TRBV18 and TRBJ2-5; tentatively, D is TRBD2 (6 bases). The J call may be faulty, since TRBJ2-7 better matches the DNA end. The CDR3 covers 14 residues. The germline V gene has CDR1 KGHSH and CDR2 LQKENI. The CDR3 DNA reads as TGTGCCAGCTCACCGGGAACTAGCACGGACGAGCAGTACTTC. Protein product: CASSPGTSTDEQYF.

This clone was observed once. The chain combines TRBV27 with TRBJ1-4, with D unresolved. Trimming shortened V by 4 bases and J by 0 bases, and 12 bases separated the two germline ends. The germline V gene has CDR1 MNHEY and CDR2 SMNVEV (reference sequence). This CDR3 is 16 amino acids long. The CDR3 DNA reads TGTGCCAGCAGTTCGGCTAGAGCCCCAACTAATGAAAAACTGTTTTTT. Its translation: CASSSARAPTNEKLFF.

The chain carries TRBV11-2 and TRBJ1-1, with D perhaps matching TRBD1 (5 bases). The germline V and J ends were trimmed by 3 bases and 1 base, with 18 bases remaining between them. The CDR3 covers 17 residues. Germline V gene sequence: CDR1 SGHAT, CDR2 FQNNGV. This CDR3 is CASSFPTPDRENTEAFF. Written as DNA, the CDR3 is TGTGCCAGCAGCTTTCCAACCCCCGACAGAGAGAACACTGAAGCTTTCTTT. Complete variable domain (other parts from reference TRBV11-2 and TRBJ1-1): EAGVAQSPRYKIIEKRQSVAFWCNPISGHATLYWYQQILGQGPKLLIQFQNNGVVDDSQLPKDRFSAERLKGVDSTLKIQPAKLEDSAVYLCASSFPTPDRENTEAFFGQGTRLTVV.

V and J are TRBV27 and TRBJ1-2; D ambiguous. The CDR3 loop spans 17 amino acids. V was clipped by 5 bases and J by 0 bases, with 19 bases between them. CDR1 is MNHEY and CDR2 is SMNVEV in the germline V gene (reference sequence). CDR3 residues: CASSPSGVRIANYGYTF. CDR3 in DNA: TGTGCCAGCAGTCCCTCCGGGGTGAGGATAGCTAACTATGGCTACACCTTC.

J is TRBJ2-2 and V is TRBV10-2, with a weak D call TRBD2 (7 bases). Trimming stripped 3 bases from V and 6 bases from J, with 14 bases between. Germline V CDR1 and CDR2: WSHSY, SAAADI. CDR3 length: 15 amino acids. CDR3 DNA sequence: TGCGCCAGCAGTGATCGGGGGGCGCGATCCGGGGAGCTGTTTTTT. As protein: CASSDRGARSGELFF.

This clone was picked up one time. The CDR3: CASSEAGGLNEKLFF. CDR3 nucleotide sequence: TGTGCCAGCAGTGAAGCGGGAGGACTTAATGAAAAACTGTTTTTT. V is TRBV6-1 and J is TRBJ1-4; D gene uncertain. The CDR3 runs to 15 residues. The germline V gene encodes CDR1 MNHNS and CDR2 SASEGT. The V end lost 0 bases, the J end lost 4 bases, and 9 bases lay between the germline ends.

This rearrangement joins TRBV6-5 to TRBJ2-7, with a weak D call TRBD1 (5 bases). The CDR3 extends over 14 amino acids. From germline, CDR1 is MNHEY and CDR2 SVGAGI. V lost 6 bases and J lost 0, with 12 bases in between. CDR3 in DNA: TGTGCCAGCAGCCCCGACAGTTTCTCCTACGAGCAGTACTTC. Translated: CASSPDSFSYEQYF.

The J gene is TRBJ1-1, the V gene TRBV5-1; tentatively, D is TRBD1 (5 bases). The CDR3 contains 15 residues. V lost 0 bases to trimming and J lost 3 bases, with 12 bases between them. Germline V gives CDR1 SGHRS, CDR2 YFSETQ. The CDR3: CASSLVRGGDTEAFF. The CDR3 DNA is TGCGCCAGCAGCTTGGTTCGGGGCGGGGACACTGAAGCTTTCTTT.

The chain carries TRBV15 and TRBJ1-1, with a possible D match to TRBD1 (5 bases). The CDR3 loop spans 15 amino acids. Between the trimmed V and J ends, which lost 2 bases and 10 bases, there was a span of 20 bases. The germline V gene has CDR1 LNHNV and CDR2 YYDKDF (reference sequence). The CDR3 DNA is TGTGCCACCAGCAGATGTAACCCGGGGGGAGTTCGAGCTTTCTTT. This gives the protein CATSRCNPGGVRAFF.

This chain joins TRBV19 and TRBJ2-7; D call uncertain. Trimming left V 3 bases short and J 2 bases short, with 14 bases between. In germline, CDR1 is LNHDA, CDR2 SQIVND (reference sequence). The CDR3 runs to 15 residues. This CDR3 is CASSMEQTSTYEQYF. In nucleotides, the CDR3 is TGTGCCAGTAGTATGGAGCAGACGTCGACCTACGAGCAGTACTTC.

CDR3 coding DNA: TGTGCCAGTACGACGGACAGGGCAGGTTTTAATCAGCCCCAGCATTTT. Translated: CASTTDRAGFNQPQHF. This chain connects TRBV19 to TRBJ1-5; TRBD1 matches at 8 bases. The V and J ends lost 7 bases and 4 bases, in that order; junction bases with no gene match: 12. CDR1 is LNHDA, CDR2 SQIVND, per germline (reference sequence). The CDR3 runs to 16 residues.

The chain joins TRBV5-5 to TRBJ1-2; 7 nucleotides line up with TRBD1. In germline, CDR1 is SGHKS, CDR2 YYEKEE (reference sequence). This CDR3 contains 11 residues. V lost 4 bases and J lost 13; bases outside the gene matches: 7. The CDR3 DNA reads TGTGCCAGCAGCCTGACAGGGCAATCCACCTTC. It specifies CASSLTGQSTF.

This clone was detected only a few times. The chain joins TRBV6-1 to TRBJ2-1; D is uncertain. Germline CDR1 and CDR2: MNHNS and SASEGT. Between the trimmed V and J ends, which lost 0 bases and 6 bases, there was a span of 12 bases. This CDR3 spans 15 amino acids. The CDR3 DNA is TGTGCCAGCAGTGAAGCCGTGAGAGAATGCAATGAGCAGTTCTTC. Its protein product is CASSEAVRECNEQFF.

This sequence joins TRBV4-1 and TRBJ1-2, with D perhaps matching TRBD1 (5 bases). Trimming stripped 0 bases from V and 9 bases from J, with 17 bases between. The germline gives CDR1 MGHRA, CDR2 YSYEKL. The CDR3 runs to 15 residues. Here the CDR3 reads CASSQDRDYTRCYTF. The CDR3 DNA reads TGCGCCAGCAGCCAAGATCGGGACTACACACGTTGCTACACCTTC.